This section outlines one TCR beta chain sequence together with its context. The antigen remains unidentified. The sample belongs to a study of CXCR3-negative and CXCR3-positive naive CD8 T cells. Study background: Sequencing gave 140 million or so TRB reads overall, about 1.5 +/- 0.3 million per library. General study points: Hydrophobicity was higher for TRB CDR3s found in CXCR3-positive naive cells than in CXCR3-negative naive cells. With respect to TRBV-TRBJ usage, naive CXCR3-negative and CXCR3-positive cells were similar; memory differed. From TRB CDR3 properties, TCR strength was inferred; surface CD5 did not differ between naive subsets.

The CDR3 contains 16 residues. The authors prepared UMI-labeled TRB cDNA libraries by 5' RACE. TCRdb re-called the 5' RACE reads and catalogs CDR3 proteins one per entry, DNA excluded. This repertoire comprises about 86,000 distinct CDR3 sequences; its ten largest clones make up 0.7% to 1%. Among CD8+ T cells, naive ones were CD45RO-CCR7+CD27+CD95-. The sequenced sample consisted of naive CXCR3+ CD8+ T cells from blood. Subset specified: CD45RO-CCR7+CD27+CD95- naive CD8+ T cells expressing CXCR3 (TNR3+). This sequence originates from a human donor in good health. Some clones in this sample may be carry-over from other donors' samples. V gene TRBV12-3 or TRBV12-4 combines with J gene TRBJ2-5; there is no DNA to check the TCRdb D call of TRBD2. The CDR3: CASTEGLAGEKETQYF.